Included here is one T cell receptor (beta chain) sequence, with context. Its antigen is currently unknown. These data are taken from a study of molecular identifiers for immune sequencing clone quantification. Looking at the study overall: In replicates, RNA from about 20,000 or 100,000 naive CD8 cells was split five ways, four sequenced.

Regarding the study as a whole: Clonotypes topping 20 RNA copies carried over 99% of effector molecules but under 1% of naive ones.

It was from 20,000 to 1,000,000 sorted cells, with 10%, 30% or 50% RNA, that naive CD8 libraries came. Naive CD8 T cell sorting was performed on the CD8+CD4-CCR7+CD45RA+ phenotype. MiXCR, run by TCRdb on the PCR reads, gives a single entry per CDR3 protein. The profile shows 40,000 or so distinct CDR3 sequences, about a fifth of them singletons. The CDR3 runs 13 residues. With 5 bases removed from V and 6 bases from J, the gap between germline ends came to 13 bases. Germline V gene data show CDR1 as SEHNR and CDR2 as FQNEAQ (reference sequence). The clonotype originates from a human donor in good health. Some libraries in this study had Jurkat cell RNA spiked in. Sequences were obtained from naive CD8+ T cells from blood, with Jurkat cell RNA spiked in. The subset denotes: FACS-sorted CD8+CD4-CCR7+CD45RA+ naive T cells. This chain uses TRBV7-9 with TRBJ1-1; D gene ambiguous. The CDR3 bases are TGTGCCAGCAGCGTAGATGGATTGGCTGAAGCTTTCTTT. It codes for CASSVDGLAEAFF.